This T cell receptor (beta chain) was captured by sequencing in a study of tumor-infiltrating lymphocytes in primary liver carcinoma. Whole-study context: The cohort included men and women aged 30 to 69 years.

Study-level findings and limits: Only about 7-24% of top clones occurred in every one of the five tumor regions. Top-250-clone fractions were significantly higher in tumors than in blood (p = 0.039).

In regard to this clonotype: Its antigen is not known. The junction differs from germline at one of its ends, possibly a read error.

Co-extraction of RNA and DNA was performed on about 20-32 mg of unsorted bulk tissue. Among the patients, all had chronic HBV infection and none had been treated. The CDR3 spans 17 residues. Germline CDR1 and CDR2: MNHEY and SVGAGI. Starting material of about 480 ng total RNA yielded TCR beta cDNA via a constant-region primer. Three nested multiplex PCR rounds of slightly modified ARM-PCR generated TCR beta libraries. TRBV1-TRBV30 forward primers paired with a C-beta reverse primer were used in the first two PCR rounds, which ran approximately 10 cycles each. TCRdb re-analysed the multiplex PCR reads in MiXCR, keeping a single row per CDR3 protein. The table has approximately 110,000 distinct CDR3 sequences, 50% to 80% seen once; the top ten hold about 8%.

The sequenced material came from liver tumor tissue from sampling region 3. The subset denotes: tumor region T3, left-lateral pole. V is TRBV6-5 and J is TRBJ2-2, with 7 bases fitting TRBD1. The receptor's source is a woman between 55 and 75 years old with primary liver carcinoma and hepatitis B virus infection. The CDR3 DNA is TGTGCCTGCAGTTACTCGAGTCAGGGGGATCACACCGGGGAGCTGTTTTTT. Translated, it gives CACSYSSQGDHTGELFF.